This T cell receptor (beta chain) was identified during a study of response to subunit inactivated influenza vaccine. MiXCR was run by TCRdb on the RT-PCR reads, yielding one entry per CDR3 protein. The table shows under 950,000 distinct CDR3 sequences, with 21% occurring only once. This clonotype was counted at least ten times. Its antigen is undetermined. A junction end diverges from the germline sequence, so it may reflect a read error. Overall study findings and caveats: Authors proposed each seasonal influenza vaccination draws in few new T cells.

Germline values: CDR1 MGHRA, CDR2 YSYEKL. The CDR3 is 14 residues long. This clonotype originated in a man in his fifties who received an inactivated influenza vaccine. Sequences were derived from PBMCs from blood, sampled approximately 5 days after vaccination. The rearrangement links TRBV4-1 to TRBJ2-5; 8 nucleotides agree with TRBD1. CDR3 loop: CASSRGQGGETQYF. The CDR3 bases are TGTGCCAGCAGTCGCGGACAGGGAGGAGAGACCCAGTACTTC.